The clone carrying this TCR beta chain was seen only once. Its matching antigen is unknown. The junction differs from germline at one of its ends, possibly a read error. Germline CDR1 SQVTM, CDR2 ANQGSEA. The CDR3 is 13 amino acids. Reverse transcription of about 0.5 ug total RNA with a constant-region primer produced TCR beta cDNA. Three-round nested multiplex PCR performed with slightly modified ARM-PCR produced the TCR beta libraries. Rounds one and two of PCR, each of 10 to 11 cycles, were primed with TRBV1-TRBV30 forward primers and a C-beta reverse primer. Each CDR3 protein is one row after TCRdb ran MiXCR on the multiplex PCR reads. The top ten hold around 19% of the sample, which has tens of thousands of distinct CDR3 sequences, about three quarters seen once. This specimen comes from a study of tumor-infiltrating lymphocytes in primary liver carcinoma. About the research overall: Samples gave roughly 3.65 to 7.5 million productive TCRbeta reads, similar across tissue types. Findings of the study overall: A fraction of only about 7-25% of top clones appeared in all five tumor regions. With p = 0.039, the top-250-clone fraction in tumors significantly exceeded that in blood.

Extraction of RNA together with DNA used about 17-31 mg of unsorted bulk tissue. The receptor was isolated from a middle-aged man with primary liver carcinoma and hepatitis B virus infection. Sequenced material: liver tumor tissue from sampling region 1. Subset in this sample: tumor region T1, superior pole. The chain combines TRBV29-1 with TRBJ2-7; a possible D gene is TRBD1 (5 bases). This chain's CDR3 is CSVDGQGPYVQDF. The CDR3 DNA sequence: TGCAGCGTTGATGGACAAGGACCCTACGTGCAGGACTTC.